The 11 T cell receptor beta chains reported below all come from one sample, sequenced in a study of cytomegalovirus exposure and HLA in healthy donors. PCR used 60 Vbeta primers and 13 Jbeta primers. Repertoires were generated with immunoSEQ multiplex PCR, while TCRdb's copy carries only in-frame clones and drops some. This sample has a few hundred thousand clones, with 85% to 95% found just once. The sequenced sample consisted of PBMCs. The receptor set was obtained from a girl aged 2-15 years in good health and CMV-seronegative.

This clone was found once. Here the CDR3 DNA reads TGTGCCAGCAGTTTATTGGCCTCAGGAGGGTGGTCTAATTCACCCCTCCACTTT. As protein: CASSLLASGGWSNSPLHF. The chain carries TRBV27 and TRBJ1-6, with D unresolved. Germline-derived CDR1 and CDR2 are MNHEY and SMNVEV (reference sequence). V lost 1 base and J lost 6, with 19 bases in between. This CDR3 region has 18 residues.

V usage is TRBV9 and J usage is TRBJ2-7; D ambiguous. Trimming took off 0 bases at V and 1 base at J, with 8 bases between the two ends. CDR3 length: 14 amino acids. Germline V lookup: CDR1 SGDLS, CDR2 YYNGEE. In DNA form, the CDR3 reads TGTGCCAGCAGCGTAGGGGCTGGGTCCTACGAGCAGTACTTC. Its protein is CASSVGAGSYEQYF.

This clone has just a few counts. The chain is built from TRBV5-1 and TRBJ2-7; TRBD2 agrees at 10 bases. Germline V CDR1 and CDR2: SGHRS, YFSETQ. V trimming: 7 bases; J trimming: 1 base; junction bases outside the gene matches: 11. The CDR3 spans 16 residues. Here the CDR3 reads CASAKSSGSWSYEQYF. The CDR3 nucleotides read TGCGCCAGCGCCAAATCTAGCGGGAGTTGGTCCTACGAGCAGTACTTC.

The chain uses TRBV6-1 and TRBJ1-4, with TRBD1 as a possible D gene (6 bases). The V end was cut by 6 bases, the J end by 0 bases, with 11 bases between. Germline-derived CDR1 and CDR2 are MNHNS and SASEGT. This CDR3 comprises 15 residues. As DNA, the CDR3 is TGTGCCAGCAGGGACAGAAAAGCAACTAATGAAAAACTGTTTTTT. Encoded protein: CASRDRKATNEKLFF.

The chain uses TRBV6-1 and TRBJ1-6; 9 bases agree with TRBD1. V was clipped by 3 bases and J by 7 bases; unmatched bases: 10. Germline loops: CDR1 MNHNS, CDR2 SASEGT. The CDR3 is made up of 17 amino acids. CDR3 coding DNA: TGTGCCAGCAGTGATATTCCACCGGGACAGGGAAATTCACCCCTCCACTTT. It yields the protein CASSDIPPGQGNSPLHF.

The rearrangement uses TRBV5-4 and TRBJ2-5, with D possibly TRBD2 on 5 matching bases. Near its end, the DNA agrees better with TRBJ2-7, so the J call may be wrong. This CDR3 is 14 amino acids long. Per the germline V gene, CDR1 is SGHNT and CDR2 is YYREEE (reference sequence). CDR3 region: CASSLERDALEQYF. The DNA of the CDR3 is TGTGCCAGCAGCTTGGAACGGGATGCCCTCGAGCAGTACTTC.

The chain joins TRBV7-9 to TRBJ1-1; no clear D gene. Trimming took 1 base from V and 0 from J, leaving 9 bases between them. The germline CDR1 and CDR2 sequences are SEHNR and FQNEAQ (reference sequence). The CDR3 covers 15 residues. CDR3 sequence: CASSLVRNLNTEAFF. DNA for the CDR3: TGTGCCAGCAGCTTAGTCAGAAACCTGAACACTGAAGCTTTCTTT.

The chain employs TRBV7-3 and TRBJ2-6, with a weak D call TRBD1 (5 bases). CDR3 length: 16 residues. CDR1 and CDR2 from the germline V gene are SGHTA and FQGTGA. With 6 bases removed from V and 3 bases from J, the gap between germline ends came to 15 bases. The CDR3 coding sequence is TGTGCCAGCAGTCTTAGTTCAGGGATTGGGGCCAACGTCCTGACTTTC. Amino acid sequence: CASSLSSGIGANVLTF.

The V call is TRBV5-1, the J call TRBJ2-5; 9 bases fit TRBD2. CDR3 length: 15 residues. The V gene end was trimmed by 3 bases and the J gene end by 6 bases; junction bases not matched to a gene: 9. The germline V gene encodes CDR1 SGHRS and CDR2 YFSETQ. Here the CDR3 reads CASSWGFGLAKTQYF. The CDR3 coding sequence is TGCGCCAGCAGCTGGGGATTCGGACTAGCGAAGACCCAGTACTTC.

In its sample, this clone was seen once. CDR3 sequence: CASSEATGRGRETQYF. The CDR3 DNA is TGTGCCAGCAGTGAAGCCACGGGCAGGGGGCGAGAGACCCAGTACTTC. The rearrangement uses TRBV2 and TRBJ2-5; 8 nucleotides align to TRBD1. The germline V gene has CDR1 SNHLY and CDR2 FYNNEI. The V and J ends lost 0 bases and 4 bases, in that order; junction bases with no gene match: 7. The CDR3 contains 16 residues.

This clone was recorded only once. The V call is TRBV10-3, the J call TRBJ2-7; 14 bases map to TRBD2. The CDR3 sequence is 17 residues long. Germline loops: CDR1 ENHRY, CDR2 SYGVKD. V dropped 5 bases and J dropped 6; count of bases not matched to a gene: 12. The CDR3 protein is CAISPGLAGAMSVEQYF. The CDR3 DNA follows: TGTGCCATCAGTCCGGGACTAGCGGGAGCTATGTCGGTCGAGCAGTACTTC.